This TCR beta chain emerged from a study of blood T cell repertoires in COVID-19. Study at large: T cells, B-cell-depleted T cells, or PBMCs supplied cDNA or gDNA.

This CDR3 is built from 15 residues. Per germline, CDR1 SGHVS and CDR2 FNYEAQ. With 5 bases removed from V and 2 bases from J, the gap between germline ends came to 15 bases. Using immunoSEQ multiplex PCR, the repertoire was profiled, and TCRdb retains in-frame clones only, with some absent. The sample yields roughly 98,000 clones, 85% to 95% seen once. This TCR came from a woman aged 55-70 years with active COVID-19. The chain uses TRBV7-6 and TRBJ2-5; unclear D gene. Sequences were obtained from peripheral blood. CDR3 nucleotide sequence: TGTGCCAGCAGCCTCACGCCGGGTATGCAAGAGACCCAGTACTTC. Protein: CASSLTPGMQETQYF.